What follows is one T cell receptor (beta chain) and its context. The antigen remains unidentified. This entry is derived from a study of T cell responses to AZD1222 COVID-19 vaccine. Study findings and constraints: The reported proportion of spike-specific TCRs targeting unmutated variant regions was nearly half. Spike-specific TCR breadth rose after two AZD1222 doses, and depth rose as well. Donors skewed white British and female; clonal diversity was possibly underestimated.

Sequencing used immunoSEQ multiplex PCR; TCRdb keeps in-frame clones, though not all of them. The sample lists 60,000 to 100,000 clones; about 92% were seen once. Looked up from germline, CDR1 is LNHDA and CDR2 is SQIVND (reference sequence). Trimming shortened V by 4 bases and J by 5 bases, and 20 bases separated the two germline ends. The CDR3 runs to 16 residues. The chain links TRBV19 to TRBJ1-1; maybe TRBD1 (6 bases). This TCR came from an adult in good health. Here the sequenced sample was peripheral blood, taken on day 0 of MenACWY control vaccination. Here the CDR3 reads CASSNTGTAGGTEAFF. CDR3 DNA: TGTGCCAGTAGTAACACAGGGACGGCAGGTGGGACTGAAGCTTTCTTT.